This T cell receptor (beta chain) stems from a study of regulatory T cells. This clone was seen just once. The PCR used 52 TRBV and 13 TRBJ primers. Some clones are missing from TCRdb's copy, which holds only in-frame ones; the method was immunoSEQ multiplex PCR. The repertoire holds about 18,000 clones, with more than 85% as singletons. Trimming stripped 1 base from V and 4 bases from J, with 17 bases between. The CDR3 has 17 residues. The V gene's germline CDR1 is SGHNT and CDR2 YYREEE (reference sequence). The material sequenced was CD8+ T cells sorted from blood. The chain has TRBV5-4 and TRBJ2-2, with D uncertain. The clonotype originates from a person in their late teens or twenties with CD3G deficiency. CDR3 bases: TGTGCCAGCAGCTTGAGTATTTCCACCCGAGGCACCGGGGAGCTGTTTTTT. Translating gives CASSLSISTRGTGELFF.